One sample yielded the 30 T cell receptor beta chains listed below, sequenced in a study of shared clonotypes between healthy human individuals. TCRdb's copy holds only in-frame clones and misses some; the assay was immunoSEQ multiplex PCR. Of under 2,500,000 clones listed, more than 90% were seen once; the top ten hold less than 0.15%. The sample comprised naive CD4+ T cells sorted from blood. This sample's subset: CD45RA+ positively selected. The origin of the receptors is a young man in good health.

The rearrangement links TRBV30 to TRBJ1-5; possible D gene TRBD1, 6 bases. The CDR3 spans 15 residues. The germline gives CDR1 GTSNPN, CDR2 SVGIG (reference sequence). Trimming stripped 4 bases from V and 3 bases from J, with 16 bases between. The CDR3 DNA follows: TGTGCCTGGATGGCGAAGGGGGTTAACAATCAGCCCCAGCATTTT. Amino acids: CAWMAKGVNNQPQHF.

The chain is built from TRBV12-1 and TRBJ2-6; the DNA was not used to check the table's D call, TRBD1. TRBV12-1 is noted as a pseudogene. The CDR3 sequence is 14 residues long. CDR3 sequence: CASPDRSGANVLTF. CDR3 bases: TGTGCCAGCCCCGACAGATCTGGGGCCAACGTCCTGACTTTC.

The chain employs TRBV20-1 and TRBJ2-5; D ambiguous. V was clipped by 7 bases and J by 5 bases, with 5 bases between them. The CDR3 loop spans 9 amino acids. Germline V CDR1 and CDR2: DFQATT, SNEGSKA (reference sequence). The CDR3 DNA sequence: TGCAGTGTCTCGGAGACCCAGTACTTC. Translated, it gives CSVSETQYF.

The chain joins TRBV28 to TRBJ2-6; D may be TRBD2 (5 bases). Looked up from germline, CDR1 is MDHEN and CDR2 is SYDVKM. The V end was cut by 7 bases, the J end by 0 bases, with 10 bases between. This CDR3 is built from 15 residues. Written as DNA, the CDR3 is TGTGCCAGCAACGAGGGTATCTCTGGGGCCAACGTCCTGACTTTC. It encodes CASNEGISGANVLTF.

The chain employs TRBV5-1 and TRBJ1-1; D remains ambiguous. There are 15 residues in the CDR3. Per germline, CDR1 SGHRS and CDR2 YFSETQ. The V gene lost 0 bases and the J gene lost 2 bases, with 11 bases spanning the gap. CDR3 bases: TGCGCCAGCAGCTTGGCTGATCGGCCCAACACTGAAGCTTTCTTT. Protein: CASSLADRPNTEAFF.

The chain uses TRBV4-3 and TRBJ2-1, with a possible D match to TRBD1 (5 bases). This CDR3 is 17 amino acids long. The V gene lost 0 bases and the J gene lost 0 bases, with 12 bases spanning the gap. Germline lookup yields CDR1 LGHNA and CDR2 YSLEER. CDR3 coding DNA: TGCGCCAGCAGCCAAGATTGGGGCTATAGCTCCTACAATGAGCAGTTCTTC. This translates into CASSQDWGYSSYNEQFF.

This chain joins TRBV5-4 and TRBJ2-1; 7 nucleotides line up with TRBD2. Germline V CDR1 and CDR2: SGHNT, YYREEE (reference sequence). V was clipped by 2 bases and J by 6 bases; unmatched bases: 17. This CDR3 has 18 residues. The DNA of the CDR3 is TGTGCCAGCAGCTTATTCCCAACGGTGGCTAGCGGCCCCAATGAGCAGTTCTTC. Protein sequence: CASSLFPTVASGPNEQFF.

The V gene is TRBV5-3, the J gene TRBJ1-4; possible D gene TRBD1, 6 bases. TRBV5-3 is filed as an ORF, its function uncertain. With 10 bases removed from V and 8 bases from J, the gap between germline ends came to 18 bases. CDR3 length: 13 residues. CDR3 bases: TGTGCCTTGGGACAATCAAGGGCAGAAAAACTGTTTTTT. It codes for CALGQSRAEKLFF.

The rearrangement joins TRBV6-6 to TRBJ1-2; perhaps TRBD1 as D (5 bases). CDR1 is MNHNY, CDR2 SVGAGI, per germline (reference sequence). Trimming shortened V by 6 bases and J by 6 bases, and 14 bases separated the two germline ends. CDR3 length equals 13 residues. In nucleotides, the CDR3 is TGTGCCAGCAGAGCAGACAGTGCCGATGGCTACACCTTC. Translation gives CASRADSADGYTF.

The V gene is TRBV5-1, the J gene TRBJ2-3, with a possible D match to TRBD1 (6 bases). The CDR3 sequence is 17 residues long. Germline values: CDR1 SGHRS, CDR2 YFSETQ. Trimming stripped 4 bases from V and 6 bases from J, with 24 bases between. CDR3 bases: TGCGCCAGCAGCATGCTAAGGGACAACCGGGCCCTTGATACGCAGTATTTT. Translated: CASSMLRDNRALDTQYF.

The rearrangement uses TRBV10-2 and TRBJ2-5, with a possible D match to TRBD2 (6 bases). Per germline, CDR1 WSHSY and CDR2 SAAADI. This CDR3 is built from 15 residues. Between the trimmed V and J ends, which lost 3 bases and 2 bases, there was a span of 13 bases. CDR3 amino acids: CASSDGTGGQETQYF. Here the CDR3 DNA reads TGCGCCAGCAGTGACGGGACTGGGGGGCAAGAGACCCAGTACTTC.

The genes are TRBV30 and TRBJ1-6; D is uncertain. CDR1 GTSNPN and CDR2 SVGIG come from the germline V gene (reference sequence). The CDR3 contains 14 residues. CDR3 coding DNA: TGTGCGGGGTACCACGGAAATTATAATTCACCCCTCCACTTT. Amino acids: CAGYHGNYNSPLHF. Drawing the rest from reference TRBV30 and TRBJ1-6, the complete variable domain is SQTIHQWPATLVQPVGSPLSLECTVEGTSNPNLYWYRQAAGRGLQLLFYSVGIGQISSEVPQNLSASRPQDRQFILSSKKLLLSDSGFYLCAGYHGNYNSPLHFGNGTRLTVT.

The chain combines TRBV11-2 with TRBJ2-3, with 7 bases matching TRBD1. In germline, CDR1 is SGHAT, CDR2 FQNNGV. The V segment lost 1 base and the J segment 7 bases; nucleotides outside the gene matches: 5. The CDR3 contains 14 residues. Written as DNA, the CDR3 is TGTGCCAGCAGCTTAGGGGGACAGTCTAATACGCAGTATTTT. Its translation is CASSLGGQSNTQYF. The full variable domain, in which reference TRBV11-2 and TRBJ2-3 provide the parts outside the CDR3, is EAGVAQSPRYKIIEKRQSVAFWCNPISGHATLYWYQQILGQGPKLLIQFQNNGVVDDSQLPKDRFSAERLKGVDSTLKIQPAKLEDSAVYLCASSLGGQSNTQYFGPGTRLTVL.

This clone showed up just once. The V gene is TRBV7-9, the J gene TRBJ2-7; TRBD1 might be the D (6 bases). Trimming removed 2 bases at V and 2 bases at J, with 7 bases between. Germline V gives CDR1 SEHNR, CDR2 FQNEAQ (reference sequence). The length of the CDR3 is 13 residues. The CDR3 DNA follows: TGTGCCAGCAGCTTACCAGGGGCCTACGAGCAGTACTTC. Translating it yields CASSLPGAYEQYF.

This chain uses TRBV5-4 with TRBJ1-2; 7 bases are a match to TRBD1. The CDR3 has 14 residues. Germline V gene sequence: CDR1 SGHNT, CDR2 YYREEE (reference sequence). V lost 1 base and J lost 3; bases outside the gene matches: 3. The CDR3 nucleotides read TGTGCCAGCAGCTTGTTCGACAGGGACTATGGCTACACCTTC. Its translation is CASSLFDRDYGYTF.

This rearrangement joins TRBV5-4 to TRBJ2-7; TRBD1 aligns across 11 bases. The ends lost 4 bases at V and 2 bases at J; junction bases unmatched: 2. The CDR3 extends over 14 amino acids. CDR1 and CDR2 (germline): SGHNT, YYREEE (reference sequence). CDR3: CASSRTGGTYEQYF. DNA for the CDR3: TGTGCCAGCAGCAGGACAGGGGGCACCTACGAGCAGTACTTC. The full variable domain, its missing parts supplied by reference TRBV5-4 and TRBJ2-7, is ETGVTQSPTHLIKTRGQQVTLRCSSQSGHNTVSWYQQALGQGPQFIFQYYREEENGRGNFPPRFSGLQFPNYSSELNVNALELDDSALYLCASSRTGGTYEQYFGPGTRLTVT.

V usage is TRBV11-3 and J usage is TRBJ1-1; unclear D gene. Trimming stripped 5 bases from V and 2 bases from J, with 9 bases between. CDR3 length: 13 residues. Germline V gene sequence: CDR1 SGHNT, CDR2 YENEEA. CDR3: CASSGEANTEAFF. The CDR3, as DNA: TGTGCCAGCAGCGGAGAGGCTAACACTGAAGCTTTCTTT.

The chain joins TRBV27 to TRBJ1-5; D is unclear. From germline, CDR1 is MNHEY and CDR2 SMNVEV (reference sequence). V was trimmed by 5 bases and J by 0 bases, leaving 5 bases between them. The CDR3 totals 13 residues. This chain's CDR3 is CASSRYSNQPQHF. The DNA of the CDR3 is TGTGCCAGCAGTCGGTATAGCAATCAGCCCCAGCATTTT.

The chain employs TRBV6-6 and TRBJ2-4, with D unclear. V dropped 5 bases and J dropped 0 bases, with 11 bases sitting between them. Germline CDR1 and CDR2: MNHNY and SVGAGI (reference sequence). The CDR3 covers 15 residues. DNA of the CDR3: TGTGCCAGCAGTGATCGGATAGGAGCCAAAAACATTCAGTACTTC. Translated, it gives CASSDRIGAKNIQYF.

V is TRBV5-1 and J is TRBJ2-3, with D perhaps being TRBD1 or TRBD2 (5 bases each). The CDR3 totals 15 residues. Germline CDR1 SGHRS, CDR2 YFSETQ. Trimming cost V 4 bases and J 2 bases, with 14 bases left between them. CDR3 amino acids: CASSLSGATTDTQYF. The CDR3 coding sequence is TGCGCCAGCAGCCTTTCCGGGGCAACCACAGATACGCAGTATTTT.

The CDR3 protein is CASSPGGTAINSPLHF. As DNA, the CDR3 is TGCGCCAGCAGCCCCGGAGGGACAGCCATCAATTCACCCCTCCACTTT. V and J are TRBV5-1 and TRBJ1-6, with 7 bases lining up with TRBD1. The CDR3 is made up of 16 amino acids. The germline V gene encodes CDR1 SGHRS and CDR2 YFSETQ. Germline trimming cut 4 bases from V and 7 bases from J; bases unmatched to any gene: 11.

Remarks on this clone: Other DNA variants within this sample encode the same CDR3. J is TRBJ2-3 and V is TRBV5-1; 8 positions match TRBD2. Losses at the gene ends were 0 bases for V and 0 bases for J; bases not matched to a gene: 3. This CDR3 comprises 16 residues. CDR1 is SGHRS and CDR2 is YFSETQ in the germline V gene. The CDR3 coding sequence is TGCGCCAGCAGCTTGGAGGCTAGCGGGAGCACAGATACGCAGTATTTT. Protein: CASSLEASGSTDTQYF.

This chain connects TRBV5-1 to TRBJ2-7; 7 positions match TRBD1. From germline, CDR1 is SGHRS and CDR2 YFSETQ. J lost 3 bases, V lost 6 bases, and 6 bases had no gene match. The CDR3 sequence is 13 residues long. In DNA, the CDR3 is TGCGCCAGCAATAAGGCAGGGGGCTACGAGCAGTACTTC. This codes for CASNKAGGYEQYF.

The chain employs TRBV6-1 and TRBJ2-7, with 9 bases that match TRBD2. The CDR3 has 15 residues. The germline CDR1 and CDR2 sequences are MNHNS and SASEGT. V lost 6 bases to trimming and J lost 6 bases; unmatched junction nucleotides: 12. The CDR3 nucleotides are TGTGCCAGCAGGGATGGCGGGAGGGTCCCATTCGAGCAGTACTTC. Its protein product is CASRDGGRVPFEQYF.

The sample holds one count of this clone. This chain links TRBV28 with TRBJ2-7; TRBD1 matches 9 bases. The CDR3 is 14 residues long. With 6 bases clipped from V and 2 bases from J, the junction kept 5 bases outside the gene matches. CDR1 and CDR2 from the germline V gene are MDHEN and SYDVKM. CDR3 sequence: CASSRDRGAYEQYF. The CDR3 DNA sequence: TGTGCCAGCAGCAGAGACAGGGGGGCCTACGAGCAGTACTTC.

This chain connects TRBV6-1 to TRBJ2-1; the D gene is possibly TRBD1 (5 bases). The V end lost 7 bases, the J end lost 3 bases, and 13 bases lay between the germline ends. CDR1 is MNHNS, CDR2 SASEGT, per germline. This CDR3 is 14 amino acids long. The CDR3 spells CASIPGQSYNEQFF. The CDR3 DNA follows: TGTGCCAGCATCCCAGGACAAAGCTACAATGAGCAGTTCTTC.

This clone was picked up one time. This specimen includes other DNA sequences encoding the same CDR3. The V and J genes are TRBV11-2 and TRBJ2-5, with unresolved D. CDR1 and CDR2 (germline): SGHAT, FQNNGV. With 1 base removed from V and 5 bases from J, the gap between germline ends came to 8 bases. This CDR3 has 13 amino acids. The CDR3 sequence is CASSLGRTETQYF. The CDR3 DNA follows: TGTGCCAGCAGCTTAGGTCGCACTGAGACCCAGTACTTC.

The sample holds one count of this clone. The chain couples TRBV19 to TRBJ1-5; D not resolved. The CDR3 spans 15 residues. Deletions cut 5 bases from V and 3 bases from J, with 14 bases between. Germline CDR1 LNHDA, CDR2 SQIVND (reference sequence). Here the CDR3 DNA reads TGTGCCAGTAGTGGGCAGGCCCCAGTCAATCAGCCCCAGCATTTT. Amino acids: CASSGQAPVNQPQHF.

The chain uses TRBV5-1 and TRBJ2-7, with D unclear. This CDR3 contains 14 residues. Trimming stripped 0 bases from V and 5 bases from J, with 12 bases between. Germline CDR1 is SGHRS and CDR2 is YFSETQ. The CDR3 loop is CASSLAKGFHEQYF. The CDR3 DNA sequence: TGCGCCAGCAGCTTGGCCAAAGGGTTCCACGAGCAGTACTTC.

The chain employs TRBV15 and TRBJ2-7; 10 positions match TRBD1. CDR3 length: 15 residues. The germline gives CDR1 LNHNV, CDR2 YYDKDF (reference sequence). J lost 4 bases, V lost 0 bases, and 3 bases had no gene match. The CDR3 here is CATSREPGQGYEQYF. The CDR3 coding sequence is TGTGCCACCAGCAGAGAACCGGGACAGGGGTACGAGCAGTACTTC.